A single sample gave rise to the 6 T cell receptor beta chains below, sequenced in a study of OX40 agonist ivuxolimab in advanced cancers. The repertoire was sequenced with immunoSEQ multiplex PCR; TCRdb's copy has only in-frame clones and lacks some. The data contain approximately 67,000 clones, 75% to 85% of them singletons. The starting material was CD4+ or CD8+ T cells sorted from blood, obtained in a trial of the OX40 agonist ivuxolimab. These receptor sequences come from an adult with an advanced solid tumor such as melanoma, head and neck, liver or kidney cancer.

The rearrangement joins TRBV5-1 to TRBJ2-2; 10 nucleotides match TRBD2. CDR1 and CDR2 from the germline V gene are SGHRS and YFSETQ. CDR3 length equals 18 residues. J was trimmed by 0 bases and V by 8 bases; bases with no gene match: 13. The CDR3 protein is CASLGRRTSGANTGELFF. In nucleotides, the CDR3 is TGCGCCAGTTTGGGGCGGAGGACTAGCGGAGCGAACACCGGGGAGCTGTTTTTT.

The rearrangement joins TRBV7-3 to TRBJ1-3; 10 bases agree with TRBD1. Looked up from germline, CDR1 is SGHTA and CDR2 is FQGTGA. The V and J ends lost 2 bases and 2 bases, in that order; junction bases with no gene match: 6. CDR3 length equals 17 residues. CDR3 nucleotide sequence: TGTGCCAGCAGCTTAGGGACCGGGACAGGGGCTGGAAACACCATATATTTT. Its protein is CASSLGTGTGAGNTIYF.

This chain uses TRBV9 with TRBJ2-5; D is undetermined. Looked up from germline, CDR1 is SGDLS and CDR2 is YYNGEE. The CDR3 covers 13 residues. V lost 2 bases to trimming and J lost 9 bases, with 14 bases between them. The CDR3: CASSVLSTGSQYF. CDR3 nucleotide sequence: TGTGCCAGCAGCGTCCTTTCGACGGGTTCCCAGTACTTC.

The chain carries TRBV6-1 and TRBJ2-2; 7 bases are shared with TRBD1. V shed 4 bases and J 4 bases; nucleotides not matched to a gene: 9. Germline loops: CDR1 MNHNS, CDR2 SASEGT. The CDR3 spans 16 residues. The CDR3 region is CASSAYRQGGTGELFF. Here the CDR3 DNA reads TGTGCCAGCAGTGCCTACCGACAGGGTGGCACCGGGGAGCTGTTTTTT.

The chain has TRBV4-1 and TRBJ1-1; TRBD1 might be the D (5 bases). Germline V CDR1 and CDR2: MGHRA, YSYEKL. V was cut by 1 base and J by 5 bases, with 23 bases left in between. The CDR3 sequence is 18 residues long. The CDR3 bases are TGCGCCAGCAGCCAAGTAGGGGTCCGAACTCCTGGGAGGACTGAAGCTTTCTTT. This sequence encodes CASSQVGVRTPGRTEAFF.

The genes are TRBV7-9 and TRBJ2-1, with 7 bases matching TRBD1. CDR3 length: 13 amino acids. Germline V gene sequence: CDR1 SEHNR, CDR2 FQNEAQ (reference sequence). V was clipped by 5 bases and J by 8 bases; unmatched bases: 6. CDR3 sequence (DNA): TGTGCCAGCAGCCTCACAGGGGTCGATGAGCAGTTCTTC. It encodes CASSLTGVDEQFF.